These T cell receptor beta chains were read from a single sample in a study of beta chain features in type 1 diabetes. Here immunoSEQ multiplex PCR was the method, and the copy in TCRdb shows in-frame clones only, minus some. The sample holds 250,000 to 350,000 clones; 12% to 15% are singletons and the top ten take about 6.6%. The material sequenced was central memory CD4+ T cells from blood. Receptors were obtained from a man in his thirties or forties in good health. Each CDR3 is given with its conserved first and last residue. Each record gives: V gene, clone size, D gene, J gene, CDR3 DNA, CDR3 protein. A D gene is named only where the DNA matches it firmly. Clone size is given for some rows only: seen once, a few or many times, or a class if the clone is expanded.

TRBV25-1	few	NA	TRBJ1-2	TGTGCCAGCACGACCGGGACGAACTATGGCTACACCTTC	CASTTGTNYGYTF
TRBV7-9	many	TRBD2	TRBJ2-3	TGTGCCAGCAGCTTAGGAGGGACTAGCGGCACAGATACGCAGTATTTT	CASSLGGTSGTDTQYF
TRBV19	NA	NA	TRBJ2-5	TGTGCCAGTAGTATAGAGCGAACTCCCCAGGCGACCCAGTACTTC	CASSIERTPQATQYF
TRBV19	NA	NA	TRBJ2-7	TGTGCCAGCTCTTCCACTTTGGGCTACGAGCAGTACTTC	CASSSTLGYEQYF
TRBV4-1	NA	NA	TRBJ2-7	TGCGCCAGCAGCCAAGGTCTCTTGGGTACCTACGAGCAGTACTTC	CASSQGLLGTYEQYF
TRBV19	NA	TRBD2	TRBJ2-1	TGTGCCAGTAGCACCCAACCCGGAACTAGCGGGGGCTACAATGAGCAGTTCTTC	CASSTQPGTSGGYNEQFF
TRBV9	few	TRBD2	TRBJ2-1	TGTGCCAGCAGCGTGAGCGGGAGTATGGGGGAGCAGTTCTTC	CASSVSGSMGEQFF
TRBV18	many	NA	TRBJ2-3	TGTGCCAGCTCACCCAGCACAGATACGCAGTATTTT	CASSPSTDTQYF
TRBV7-2	NA	NA	TRBJ2-3	TGTGCCAGCAGCCCGGGACCAGCCACAGATACGCAGTATTTT	CASSPGPATDTQYF
TRBV7-2	few	NA	TRBJ1-5	TGTGCCAGCAGCCCCCGACGGAACAATCAGCCCCAGCATTTT	CASSPRRNNQPQHF
TRBV11-2	few	NA	TRBJ2-3	TGTGCCAGCAGCTTGGGGAACCTAGGGGATACGCAGTATTTT	CASSLGNLGDTQYF
TRBV15	NA	TRBD2	TRBJ2-1	TGTGCCACCAGCAGAGATCAGGGGACTAGCACCAATGAGCAGTTCTTC	CATSRDQGTSTNEQFF
TRBV28	NA	NA	TRBJ1-2	TGTGCCAGCAGTTTGTCGCTAATCGGGTTGGGCTACACCTTC	CASSLSLIGLGYTF
TRBV15	many	TRBD2	TRBJ2-5	TGTGCCACCAGCGCGCGGCTAGCGGGAGGGGGGGAGACCCAGTACTTC	CATSARLAGGGETQYF
TRBV6-7	few	NA	TRBJ2-1	TGTGCCAGCAAGAAACTTTATAGCGGCACAGACTACAATGAGCAGTTCTTC	CASKKLYSGTDYNEQFF
TRBV13	NA	TRBD2	TRBJ2-3	TGTGCCAGCGGCTATAGCGGGAGTACAGATACGCAGTATTTT	CASGYSGSTDTQYF
TRBV7-8	many	NA	TRBJ2-5	TGTGCCAGCAGCTTAGTTATCGGGGGGCCATCAAAAGAGACCCAGTACTTC	CASSLVIGGPSKETQYF
TRBV11-3	many	NA	TRBJ2-3	TGTGCCAGCAGCTTACAGGGGACGCAGTATTTT	CASSLQGTQYF
TRBV19	many	TRBD1	TRBJ2-1	TGTGCCAGTAACCAAGACAGGGCATCCTACAATGAGCAGTTCTTC	CASNQDRASYNEQFF
TRBV7-8	few	TRBD1	TRBJ2-2	TGTGCCAGCAGCCCACAGGGGATGAACACCGGGGAGCTGTTTTTT	CASSPQGMNTGELFF
TRBV6-5	NA	NA	TRBJ1-3	TGTGCCAGCAGTTACAGGGGGACGGCCATCAACACCATATATTTT	CASSYRGTAINTIYF
TRBV11-2	NA	NA	TRBJ1-3	TGTGCCAGCAGCTTAGTTCCAGGTCAGGTTGGAAACACCATATATTTT	CASSLVPGQVGNTIYF
TRBV4-2	few	NA	TRBJ1-1	TGTGCCAGCAGCTTGGCCCGGGCGGGGAACACTGAAGCTTTCTTT	CASSLARAGNTEAFF
TRBV4-3	NA	TRBD2	TRBJ2-4	TGCGCCAGCAGCCAACTGTTAGCGGGGGGGCCCCAAAACATTCAGTACTTC	CASSQLLAGGPQNIQYF
TRBV11-2	few	TRBD2	TRBJ2-3	TGTGCCAGCAGCCCCAGACTAGCGGGGGGAAGAGCAGATACGCAGTATTTT	CASSPRLAGGRADTQYF
TRBV9	NA	NA	TRBJ2-3	TGTGCCAGCAGCGGAACTATGATATCCACAGATACGCAGTATTTT	CASSGTMISTDTQYF
TRBV11-2	NA	NA	TRBJ1-2	TGTGCCAGCAGCTTAGTCGGGCAGGGAAAGGTCTATGGCTACACCTTC	CASSLVGQGKVYGYTF
TRBV7-2	few	TRBD1	TRBJ2-3	TGTGCCAGCAAGCAGGGGGTGGGAGATACGCAGTATTTT	CASKQGVGDTQYF
TRBV10-3	few	TRBD2	TRBJ2-1	TGTGCCATCAGTGAGTCGGGACTAGCGGGACCAAATGAGCAGTTCTTC	CAISESGLAGPNEQFF
TRBV7-2	few	TRBD2	TRBJ2-5	TGTGCCAGCAGCTTAACTAGCGGGGTCGCAGAGACCCAGTACTTC	CASSLTSGVAETQYF
TRBV5-6	many	NA	TRBJ2-1	TGTGCCAGCAGCACCCCGGCCGGGGAGCAGTTCTTC	CASSTPAGEQFF
TRBV6-5	once	NA	TRBJ2-1	TGTGCCAGCAGTGAGCACAATGAGCAGTTCTTC	CASSEHNEQFF
TRBV29-1	NA	NA	TRBJ2-3	TGCAGCGGAACCCTGGACTCCACAGATACGCAGTATTTT	CSGTLDSTDTQYF
TRBV4-3	NA	NA	TRBJ2-1	TGCGCCAGCAGCCAAGTAGGGGGTGTGCAGTTCTTC	CASSQVGGVQFF
TRBV7-2	many	NA	TRBJ2-4	TGTGCCAGCAGCTCCGGACGGATTCAGTACTTC	CASSSGRIQYF
TRBV5-1	NA	TRBD1	TRBJ1-2	TGCGCCAGCAGCTTGGCCGGCGGGCAGGGGGCCAACTATGGCTACACCTTC	CASSLAGGQGANYGYTF
TRBV5-6	medium-sized	TRBD1	TRBJ1-3	TGTGCCAGCAGCCGAGGACAGGGTGGATTGACCATATATTTT	CASSRGQGGLTIYF
TRBV5-1	few	NA	TRBJ2-3	TGCGCCAGCAGCCCCCTAAGCACAGATACGCAGTATTTT	CASSPLSTDTQYF
TRBV28	NA	TRBD1	TRBJ1-1	TGTGCCAGCAGCCCCGACAGGGGTTTGGGCGCTGAAGCTTTCTTT	CASSPDRGLGAEAFF
TRBV25-1	NA	NA	TRBJ1-3	TGTGCCAGCATGAGCCCCGGGGGGGCTGGAAACACCATATATTTT	CASMSPGGAGNTIYF
TRBV4-1	NA	NA	TRBJ1-3	TGCGCCAGCAGCCAAGTCTCGGGGAATGCTGGAAACACCATATATTTT	CASSQVSGNAGNTIYF
TRBV27	many	NA	TRBJ2-6	TGTGCCAGCAGTGTAACTAAGACTACCTCTGGGGCCAACGTCCTGACTTTC	CASSVTKTTSGANVLTF
TRBV4-1	NA	NA	TRBJ2-1	TGCGCCAGCAGCCAAGGGATGGGGAGTGGTTCTAATGAGCAGTTCTTC	CASSQGMGSGSNEQFF
TRBV27	NA	NA	TRBJ2-1	TGTGCCAGCAGTTTACGCGCAGTTTCCTACAATGAGCAGTTCTTC	CASSLRAVSYNEQFF
TRBV15	few	NA	TRBJ2-5	TGTGCCACCAGCAGAGGTGGGGAAGAGACCCAGTACTTC	CATSRGGEETQYF
TRBV30	NA	NA	TRBJ2-3	TGTGCCTGGGAGAACACAGATACGCAGTATTTT	CAWENTDTQYF
TRBV7-9	few	NA	TRBJ1-1	TGTGCCAGCAGCCCGACAGCGTCTCAAGCTTTCTTT	CASSPTASQAFF
TRBV14	NA	NA	TRBJ1-6	TGTGCCAGCAGCCAAGGTGTAAATTCACCCCTCCACTTT	CASSQGVNSPLHF
TRBV27	few	TRBD1	TRBJ2-4	TGTGCCAGCTCCGGGACAGGGGTAGCCAAAAACATTCAGTACTTC	CASSGTGVAKNIQYF
TRBV6-1	NA	NA	TRBJ2-5	TGTGCCAGCAGTGTTTCAGCCCTACAAGAGACCCAGTACTTC	CASSVSALQETQYF
TRBV5-1	NA	NA	TRBJ2-1	TGCGCCAGCAGCTCATCGGGGCCTCTTTTAGGGCAGTTCTTC	CASSSSGPLLGQFF
TRBV4-1	NA	TRBD1	TRBJ2-7	TGCGCCAGCAGCCATGGACAGGTCCTGGCTTACGAGCAGTACTTC	CASSHGQVLAYEQYF
TRBV7-9	many	TRBD1	TRBJ1-2	TGTGCCAGCAGCTTAGGAGGGGGCGCCTATGGCTACACCTTC	CASSLGGGAYGYTF
TRBV5-6	few	NA	TRBJ1-2	TGTGCCAGCATTAAGGGAGGCCAGGACTATGGCTACACCTTC	CASIKGGQDYGYTF